Listed below are T cell receptor beta chains from one sample, sequenced in a study of cytomegalovirus exposure and HLA in healthy donors. TCRdb keeps only in-frame clones here, not all; method: immunoSEQ multiplex PCR. The data contain approximately 150,000 clones, under 80% of them singletons. Sequenced: PBMCs. These receptors were taken from a man in his forties in good health and CMV-seronegative. CDR3s include the opening cysteine and the closing phenylalanine or tryptophan. The order of the fields is CDR3 protein, CDR3 DNA, V gene, D gene, clone size, J gene. The D gene is left open where the match is weak. The listing skips clone size in some rows; elsewhere it reads once, few, many or a size class.

CDR3: CASSQRTGGLDSPLHF; DNA: TGCGCCAGCAGCCAAAGAACAGGGGGCTTGGACTCACCCCTCCACTTT; V: TRBV5-1; D: TRBD1; size: -; J: TRBJ1-6
CDR3: CASSGTGGFPLSTGELFF; DNA: TGTGCCAGCAGTGGGACAGGGGGATTCCCCTTGAGCACCGGGGAGCTGTTTTTT; V: TRBV27; D: TRBD1; size: -; J: TRBJ2-2
CDR3: CASSPRGTAEAFF; DNA: TGTGCCAGCAGCCCCAGGGGAACGGCTGAAGCTTTCTTT; V: TRBV5-6; D: -; size: -; J: TRBJ1-1
CDR3: CASSSGQGGTDTQYF; DNA: TGTGCCAGCAGCTCAGGACAGGGGGGCACAGATACGCAGTATTTT; V: TRBV7-2; D: TRBD1; size: -; J: TRBJ2-3
CDR3: CASSLGGTELRGETQYF; DNA: TGCGCCAGCAGCTTGGGAGGGACAGAATTAAGGGGCGAGACCCAGTACTTC; V: TRBV5-1; D: TRBD1; size: once; J: TRBJ2-5
CDR3: CASSEDIVRGSRDGYTF; DNA: TGTGCCAGCAGTGAAGACATCGTTCGGGGGTCGAGGGATGGCTACACCTTC; V: TRBV6-1; D: -; size: -; J: TRBJ1-2
CDR3: CASSVSSSGDTQYF; DNA: TGTGCCAGCAGCGTAAGCTCTAGCGGAGATACGCAGTATTTT; V: TRBV9; D: TRBD2; size: -; J: TRBJ2-3
CDR3: CATSRDRGQPQHF; DNA: TGTGCCACCAGCAGAGATCGGGGTCAGCCCCAGCATTTT; V: TRBV15; D: -; size: once; J: TRBJ1-5
CDR3: CASIVTGLARNEQFF; DNA: TGTGCCAGCATCGTAACGGGACTAGCGCGCAATGAGCAGTTCTTC; V: TRBV13; D: TRBD2; size: few; J: TRBJ2-1
CDR3: CASSYDRDRVYYGYTF; DNA: TGTGCCAGCAGTTATGACCGGGACAGGGTTTACTATGGCTACACCTTC; V: TRBV6-5; D: TRBD1; size: -; J: TRBJ1-2
CDR3: CASRLAGAYNEQFF; DNA: TGTGCCAGTAGACTAGCGGGGGCCTACAATGAGCAGTTCTTC; V: TRBV2; D: TRBD2; size: -; J: TRBJ2-1
CDR3: CASKVRENSPLHF; DNA: TGTGCCAGCAAAGTGAGGGAAAATTCACCCCTCCACTTT; V: TRBV6-1; D: -; size: -; J: TRBJ1-6
CDR3: CASSLAPSGTDTQYF; DNA: TGCGCCAGCAGCTTGGCCCCTAGCGGAACAGATACGCAGTATTTT; V: TRBV5-1; D: TRBD2; size: -; J: TRBJ2-3
CDR3: CALDGGTGELFF; DNA: TGTGCCTTAGATGGCGGGACCGGGGAGCTGTTTTTT; V: TRBV30; D: -; size: -; J: TRBJ2-2
CDR3: CASSPRMLGGGEQYF; DNA: TGTGCCAGCAGCCCCCGGATGCTAGGGGGCGGAGAGCAGTACTTC; V: TRBV7-2; D: TRBD1; size: -; J: TRBJ2-7
CDR3: CASGTYDSHPNTGELFF; DNA: TGTGCTAGTGGAACCTACGACAGCCACCCCAACACCGGGGAGCTGTTTTTT; V: TRBV12-5; D: -; size: -; J: TRBJ2-2
CDR3: CASRAPGTGGRNIQYF; DNA: TGTGCCAGCAGAGCCCCCGGGACAGGGGGGAGAAACATTCAGTACTTC; V: TRBV7-2; D: TRBD1; size: -; J: TRBJ2-4
CDR3: CASSFPTGAGETQYF; DNA: TGTGCCAGCAGCTTTCCGACAGGGGCGGGGGAGACCCAGTACTTC; V: TRBV7-2; D: TRBD1; size: -; J: TRBJ2-5